One sample yielded the 23 T cell receptor beta chains listed below, sequenced in a study of T cells in localized non-small cell lung cancer. The assay was immunoSEQ multiplex PCR, and TCRdb's table has in-frame clones only and misses some. The sample contains approximately 12,000 clones, approximately 87% of which appear only once. The sample here was peripheral blood, taken before any cancer treatment. The receptors here all came from a male donor older than 55 with stage I lung adenocarcinoma.

V and J are TRBV28 and TRBJ2-7; D is perhaps TRBD1 or TRBD2 (5 bases each). Germline V lookup: CDR1 MDHEN, CDR2 SYDVKM. The V end lost 7 bases, the J end lost 2 bases, and 12 bases lay between the germline ends. The CDR3 is made up of 13 amino acids. The CDR3 DNA is TGTGCCAGCAACCGGGACGGCGCCTACGAGCAGTACTTC. Translated, it gives CASNRDGAYEQYF.

V gene TRBV28 combines with J gene TRBJ1-2; 11 bases are shared with TRBD1. The CDR3 runs to 16 residues. V was clipped by 11 bases and J by 8 bases; unmatched bases: 19. The germline V gene encodes CDR1 MDHEN and CDR2 SYDVKM. CDR3: CAGAYTGQGVWRGYTF. CDR3 nucleotides: TGTGCCGGGGCGTATACGGGACAGGGGGTTTGGAGGGGCTACACCTTC.

V gene TRBV5-6 combines with J gene TRBJ2-5; 11 nucleotides agree with TRBD2. The length of the CDR3 is 15 residues. The germline CDR1 and CDR2 sequences are SGHDT and YYEEEE. J lost 1 base, V lost 6 bases, and 5 bases had no gene match. The CDR3: CASTPGLAVQETQYF. CDR3 nucleotides: TGTGCCAGCACCCCGGGACTAGCGGTCCAAGAGACCCAGTACTTC.

This chain connects TRBV7-8 to TRBJ1-1, with unresolved D. Germline V gene lookup returns CDR1 SGHVS and CDR2 FQNEAQ. Trimming left V 5 bases short and J 6 bases short, with 10 bases between. The CDR3 extends over 12 amino acids. In DNA, the CDR3 is TGTGCCAGCAGCCTTTTGGTGGCTGAAGCTTTCTTT. Encoded protein: CASSLLVAEAFF. The complete variable domain, with remaining parts taken from reference TRBV7-8 and TRBJ1-1, reads GAGVSQSPRYKVAKRGQDVALRCDPISGHVSLFWYQQALGQGPEFLTYFQNEAQLDKSGLPSDRFFAERPEGSVSTLKIQRTQQEDSAVYLCASSLLVAEAFFGQGTRLTVV.

This clone was seen more than once but under ten times. Additional DNA sequences in this sample encode the identical CDR3. The genes are TRBV6-1 and TRBJ1-6; no reliable D call. CDR1 is MNHNS and CDR2 is SASEGT in the germline V gene. Trimming took 5 bases from V and 7 from J, leaving 15 bases between them. The length of the CDR3 is 15 residues. The CDR3 is CASSLTQKGNSPLHF. CDR3 DNA sequence: TGTGCCAGCAGTCTCACCCAAAAAGGGAATTCACCCCTCCACTTT.

This chain joins TRBV18 and TRBJ1-2; D gene unclear. V shed 3 bases and J shed 4 bases, with 15 bases lying between them. The CDR3 consists of 15 residues. Germline values: CDR1 KGHSH, CDR2 LQKENI. The CDR3 here is CASSPTEEGSYGYTF. CDR3 coding DNA: TGTGCCAGCTCACCTACTGAGGAGGGCAGCTATGGCTACACCTTC.

This sequence joins TRBV6-5 and TRBJ1-2; 7 nucleotides match TRBD1. The CDR3 runs 14 residues. Germline V gives CDR1 MNHEY, CDR2 SVGAGI. V lost 0 bases, J lost 8 bases, and 6 bases stayed unmatched. In DNA form, the CDR3 reads TGTGCCAGCAGTTACTCTGACAGGGTAACGGGCTACACCTTC. Translating gives CASSYSDRVTGYTF.

This clone has just a few counts. J is TRBJ1-1 and V is TRBV6-5; possibly TRBD1 for D (5 bases). Germline V gene data show CDR1 as MNHEY and CDR2 as SVGAGI. This CDR3 contains 14 residues. V was pared by 4 bases and J by 4 bases, with 13 bases between. The CDR3 spells CASSFSQGRTEAFF. The CDR3 nucleotides read TGTGCCAGCAGTTTCAGTCAGGGACGCACTGAAGCTTTCTTT.

In its sample, this clone was seen a few times. CDR3 nucleotide sequence: TGTGCCATCAGTGAGTCTGTCATTAGACTAGCGGGGGCCCATGAGCAGTTCTTC. This codes for CAISESVIRLAGAHEQFF. The V call is TRBV10-3, the J call TRBJ2-1; 12 bases map to TRBD2. Germline loops: CDR1 ENHRY, CDR2 SYGVKD. This CDR3 is 18 amino acids long. J was trimmed by 8 bases and V by 0 bases; bases with no gene match: 11.

The genes are TRBV5-1 and TRBJ1-6; no clear D gene. The V gene lost 4 bases and the J gene lost 10 bases, with 18 bases spanning the gap. The CDR3 is 15 residues long. CDR1 SGHRS and CDR2 YFSETQ come from the germline V gene. The CDR3, as DNA: TGCGCCAGCAGCCCTAGCGGGGAACGTAGATCACCCCTCCACTTT. It is translated as CASSPSGERRSPLHF.

The V gene is TRBV6-4, the J gene TRBJ1-2, with 7 positions matching TRBD1. Per the germline V gene, CDR1 is MRHNA and CDR2 is SNTAGT. The CDR3 is 14 amino acids. V trimming: 8 bases; J trimming: 5 bases; junction bases outside the gene matches: 11. CDR3 coding DNA: TGTGCCAGCTACAAGACAGGGCCTTGGTATGGCTACACCTTC. Translated, it gives CASYKTGPWYGYTF.

The rearrangement joins TRBV6-1 to TRBJ1-1, with TRBD1 matching 7 bases. The CDR3 consists of 13 residues. Per the germline V gene, CDR1 is MNHNS and CDR2 is SASEGT. V lost 4 bases and J lost 7; bases outside the gene matches: 6. DNA of the CDR3: TGTGCCAGCAGTGCAAGGGGGCAGGGTGAAGCTTTCTTT. Translated, it gives CASSARGQGEAFF.

The V call is TRBV5-4, the J call TRBJ2-2; 11 positions match TRBD2. Per germline, CDR1 SGHNT and CDR2 YYREEE (reference sequence). The CDR3 length is 17 residues. V trimming: 3 bases; J trimming: 0 bases; junction bases outside the gene matches: 4. The CDR3: CASSSVSGGANTGELFF. The CDR3 nucleotides read TGTGCCAGCAGCTCCGTTAGCGGGGGGGCGAACACCGGGGAGCTGTTTTTT.

The chain combines TRBV29-1 with TRBJ2-7; a weak D match, TRBD1 (6 bases). From germline, CDR1 is SQVTM and CDR2 ANQGSEA. CDR3 length: 13 amino acids. The V gene lost 6 bases and the J gene lost 6 bases, with 18 bases spanning the gap. The CDR3 region is CSVAPDTGSEQYF. CDR3 bases: TGCAGCGTAGCCCCGGACACAGGGAGCGAGCAGTACTTC.

The chain carries TRBV28 and TRBJ2-1; D is possibly TRBD1 or TRBD2 (6 bases each). The germline V gene has CDR1 MDHEN and CDR2 SYDVKM. CDR3 size: 14 residues. V lost 7 bases and J lost 7, with 17 bases in between. This CDR3 is CASIEGGKSNEQFF. The CDR3 coding sequence is TGTGCCAGCATCGAGGGGGGAAAATCGAATGAGCAGTTCTTC.

The chain is built from TRBV9 and TRBJ2-4; D is undetermined. Trimming stripped 3 bases from V and 1 base from J, with 8 bases between. CDR1 SGDLS and CDR2 YYNGEE come from the germline V gene. The CDR3 covers 14 residues. The CDR3 sequence is CASSGVGAKNIQYF. The CDR3 DNA sequence: TGTGCCAGCAGCGGGGTAGGGGCCAAAAACATTCAGTACTTC.

V and J are TRBV15 and TRBJ1-6; D is possibly TRBD1 (6 bases). The germline V and J ends were trimmed by 1 base and 5 bases, with 9 bases remaining between them. From germline, CDR1 is LNHNV and CDR2 YYDKDF (reference sequence). The CDR3 is 15 amino acids. CDR3 in DNA: TGTGCCACCAGCAGAGTCACAGGGCATAATTCACCCCTCCACTTT. Translation: CATSRVTGHNSPLHF. Full variable domain (rest looked up from reference TRBV15 and TRBJ1-6): DAMVIQNPRYQVTQFGKPVTLSCSQTLNHNVMYWYQQKSSQAPKLLFHYYDKDFNNEADTPDNFQSRRPNTSFCFLDIRSPGLGDTAMYLCATSRVTGHNSPLHFGNGTRLTVT.

J is TRBJ1-2 and V is TRBV6-6, with D tentatively TRBD1 (5 bases). V lost 0 bases, J lost 3 bases, and 8 bases lay in between. From germline, CDR1 is MNHNY and CDR2 SVGAGI (reference sequence). The CDR3 loop spans 14 amino acids. As DNA, the CDR3 is TGTGCCAGCAGTTACTCGCGGGGGGACTATGGCTACACCTTC. Amino acids: CASSYSRGDYGYTF.

The chain carries TRBV11-3 and TRBJ2-1; D remains unclear. The CDR3 loop spans 13 amino acids. Germline V gives CDR1 SGHNT, CDR2 YENEEA. The V gene lost 1 base and the J gene lost 10 bases, with 11 bases spanning the gap. Here the CDR3 reads CASSLVPVGEQFF. In nucleotides, the CDR3 is TGTGCCAGCAGCTTAGTTCCAGTTGGAGAGCAGTTCTTC.

This clone has a single count. This chain uses TRBV5-8 with TRBJ1-5, with a possible D match to TRBD1 (5 bases). V was clipped by 0 bases and J by 3 bases, with 7 bases between them. Germline V lookup: CDR1 SGHTS, CDR2 YDEGEE. The CDR3 consists of 14 residues. The CDR3: CASSLVGPNQPQHF. For the CDR3, the DNA is TGTGCCAGCAGCTTGGTGGGGCCCAATCAGCCCCAGCATTTT.

The CDR3 sequence: CASSTGATYEQYF. In DNA form, the CDR3 reads TGCGCCAGCAGCACCGGGGCTACCTACGAGCAGTACTTC. V usage is TRBV5-1 and J usage is TRBJ2-7; D is possibly TRBD1 or TRBD2 (5 bases each). Trimming took off 4 bases at V and 2 bases at J, with 10 bases between the two ends. The germline V gene encodes CDR1 SGHRS and CDR2 YFSETQ. This CDR3 has 13 amino acids.

The chain is built from TRBV4-3 and TRBJ2-5; a weak D match, TRBD1 (6 bases). Germline values: CDR1 LGHNA, CDR2 YSLEER. Trimming removed 10 bases from V and 6 bases from J, with 18 bases in between. This CDR3 has 13 amino acids. CDR3 loop: CATSINREKTQYF. The CDR3 region has the DNA TGCGCCACTTCAATAAACAGGGAAAAGACCCAGTACTTC.

This chain uses TRBV9 with TRBJ1-4; D is perhaps TRBD1 (6 bases). Germline lookup yields CDR1 SGDLS and CDR2 YYNGEE. The CDR3 has 14 residues. Trimming stripped 3 bases from V and 8 bases from J, with 14 bases between. The CDR3 DNA reads TGTGCCAGCAGCGGAACAGGGAATAGGGAAAAACTGTTTTTT. This translates into CASSGTGNREKLFF.